This T cell receptor (beta chain) was documented in a study of blood T cell repertoires in COVID-19. Overall study context: From the United States, Italy and Spain came samples of acute and convalescent COVID-19. The cDNA or gDNA used as material had been derived from T cells, B-cell-depleted T cells, or PBMCs.

Germline V CDR1 and CDR2: MNHEY, SVGAGI. Between the trimmed V and J ends, which lost 5 bases and 7 bases, there was a span of 17 bases. This CDR3 spans 15 amino acids. One Seattle source followed patients from active infection through their disease course. How the authors handled the data: Amplification from reference gene primers served as the basis for estimated nucleated cell counts. Sequencing was performed with immunoSEQ multiplex PCR; in TCRdb, only in-frame clones are kept and a portion is missing. V and J calls and clone size are as listed in that table; D and trimming were resolved from the DNA. The data contain around 370,000 clones, 85% to 90% of them singletons.

The gene calls are TRBV6-5 and TRBJ1-4; D not certain. The source is a woman in her 50s with COVID-19, enrolled during active disease. The sequenced sample was peripheral blood. The CDR3 nucleotides are TGTGCCAGCAGTCCGGAGTGGGAGTCCATTGAAAAACTGTTTTTT. It encodes CASSPEWESIEKLFF.